This T cell receptor beta chain appears in the sequencing data of a study of blood T cell repertoires in COVID-19. In the authors' workflow: Scientists estimated how many nucleated cells there were by amplifying reference gene primers. Measured with immunoSEQ multiplex PCR; TCRdb has only the in-frame clones, and not every one. V and J calls and clone size are those listed in that table; D and trimming were worked out from the DNA. The data contain some 400,000 clones, 89% of them singletons. Trimming removed 2 bases from V and 5 bases from J, with 9 bases in between. In germline, CDR1 is MNHGY, CDR2 SVAAGI. The CDR3 has 13 residues.

V usage is TRBV6-9 and J usage is TRBJ1-1; D ambiguous. Sequences were obtained from PBMCs or T cells enriched from blood (not recorded which). This TCR derives from a woman in her thirties who had recovered from COVID-19. The CDR3 coding sequence is TGTGCCAGCAGTTATGGGAGGAAGACTGAAGCTTTCTTT. Translated: CASSYGRKTEAFF.